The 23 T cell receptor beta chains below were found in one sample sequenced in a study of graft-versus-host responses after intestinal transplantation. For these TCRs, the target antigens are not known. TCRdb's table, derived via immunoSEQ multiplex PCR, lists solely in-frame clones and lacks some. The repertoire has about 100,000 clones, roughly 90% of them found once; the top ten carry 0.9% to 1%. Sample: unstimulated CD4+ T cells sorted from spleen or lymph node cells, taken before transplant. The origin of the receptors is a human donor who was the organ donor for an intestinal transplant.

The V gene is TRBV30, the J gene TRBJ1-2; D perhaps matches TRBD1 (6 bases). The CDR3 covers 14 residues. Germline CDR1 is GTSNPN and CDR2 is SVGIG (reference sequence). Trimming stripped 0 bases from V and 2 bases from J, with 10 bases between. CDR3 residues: CAWSVGGQNYGYTF. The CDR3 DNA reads TGTGCCTGGAGTGTCGGGGGGCAAAACTATGGCTACACCTTC.

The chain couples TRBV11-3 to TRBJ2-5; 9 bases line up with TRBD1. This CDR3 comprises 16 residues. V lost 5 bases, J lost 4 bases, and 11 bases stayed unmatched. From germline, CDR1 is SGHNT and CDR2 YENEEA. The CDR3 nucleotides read TGTGCCAGCAGCGCCGGACCGGGACAGGGAAGAGAGACCCAGTACTTC. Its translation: CASSAGPGQGRETQYF.

CDR3 bases: TGTGCCTGGAGTAGCGATTTTAGCAATCAGCCCCAGCATTTT. Translation gives CAWSSDFSNQPQHF. This chain uses TRBV30 with TRBJ1-5; D gene uncertain. V gave up 2 bases and J gave up 0 bases, with 8 bases separating them. Germline V gene sequence: CDR1 GTSNPN, CDR2 SVGIG (reference sequence). This CDR3 has 14 amino acids. The full variable domain, in which reference TRBV30 and TRBJ1-5 provide the parts outside the CDR3, is SQTIHQWPATLVQPVGSPLSLECTVEGTSNPNLYWYRQAAGRGLQLLFYSVGIGQISSEVPQNLSASRPQDRQFILSSKKLLLSDSGFYLCAWSSDFSNQPQHFGDGTRLSIL.

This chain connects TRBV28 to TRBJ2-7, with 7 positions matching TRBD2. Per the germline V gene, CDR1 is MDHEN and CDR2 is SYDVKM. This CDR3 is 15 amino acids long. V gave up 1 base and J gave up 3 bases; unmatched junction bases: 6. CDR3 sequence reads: CASSLLGGGIYEQYF. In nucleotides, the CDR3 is TGTGCCAGCAGTTTATTGGGCGGGGGTATCTACGAGCAGTACTTC.

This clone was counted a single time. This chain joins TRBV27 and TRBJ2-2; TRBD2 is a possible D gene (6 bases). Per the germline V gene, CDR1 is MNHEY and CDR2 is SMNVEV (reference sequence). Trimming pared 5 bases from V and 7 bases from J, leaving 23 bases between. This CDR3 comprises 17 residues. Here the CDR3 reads CASSRISGVGVGGELFF. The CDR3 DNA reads TGTGCCAGCAGTCGAATCTCGGGAGTCGGGGTGGGCGGGGAGCTGTTTTTT.

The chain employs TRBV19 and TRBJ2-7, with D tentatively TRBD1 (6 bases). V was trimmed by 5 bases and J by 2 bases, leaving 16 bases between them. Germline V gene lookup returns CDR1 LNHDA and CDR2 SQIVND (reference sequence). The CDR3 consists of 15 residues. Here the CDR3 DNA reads TGTGCCAGTAGTCAGCCCGGGACACCAACCTACGAGCAGTACTTC. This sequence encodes CASSQPGTPTYEQYF.

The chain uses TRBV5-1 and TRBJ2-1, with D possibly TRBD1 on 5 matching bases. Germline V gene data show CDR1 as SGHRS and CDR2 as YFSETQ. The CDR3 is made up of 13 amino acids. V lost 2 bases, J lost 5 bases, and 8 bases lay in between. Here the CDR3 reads CASSLLQDNEQFF. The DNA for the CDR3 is TGCGCCAGCAGCTTATTACAGGACAATGAGCAGTTCTTC.

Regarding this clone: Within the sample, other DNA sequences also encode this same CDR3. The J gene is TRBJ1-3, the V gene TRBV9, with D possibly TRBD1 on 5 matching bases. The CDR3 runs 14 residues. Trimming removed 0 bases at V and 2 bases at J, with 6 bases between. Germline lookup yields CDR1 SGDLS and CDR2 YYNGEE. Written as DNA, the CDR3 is TGTGCCAGCAGCGTAGGGGGCACTGGAAACACCATATATTTT. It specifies CASSVGGTGNTIYF.

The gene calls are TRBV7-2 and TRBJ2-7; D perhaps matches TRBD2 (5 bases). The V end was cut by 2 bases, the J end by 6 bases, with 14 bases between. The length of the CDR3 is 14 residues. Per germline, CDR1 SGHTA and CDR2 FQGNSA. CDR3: CASSLIREMGEQYF. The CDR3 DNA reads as TGTGCCAGCAGCTTAATAAGGGAGATGGGCGAGCAGTACTTC.

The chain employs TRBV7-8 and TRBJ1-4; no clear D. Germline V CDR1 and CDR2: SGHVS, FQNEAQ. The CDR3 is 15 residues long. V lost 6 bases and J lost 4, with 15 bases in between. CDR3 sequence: CASRRTAALNEKLFF. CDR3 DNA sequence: TGTGCCAGCAGAAGAACAGCCGCCCTTAATGAAAAACTGTTTTTT. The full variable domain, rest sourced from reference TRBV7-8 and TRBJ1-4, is GAGVSQSPRYKVAKRGQDVALRCDPISGHVSLFWYQQALGQGPEFLTYFQNEAQLDKSGLPSDRFFAERPEGSVSTLKIQRTQQEDSAVYLCASRRTAALNEKLFFGSGTQLSVL.

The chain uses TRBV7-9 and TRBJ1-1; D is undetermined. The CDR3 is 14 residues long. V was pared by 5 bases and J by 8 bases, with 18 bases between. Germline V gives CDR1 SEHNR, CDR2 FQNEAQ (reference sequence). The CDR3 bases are TGTGCCAGCAGCACGAGTAGTTCGCATCACGAAGCTTTCTTT. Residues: CASSTSSSHHEAFF.

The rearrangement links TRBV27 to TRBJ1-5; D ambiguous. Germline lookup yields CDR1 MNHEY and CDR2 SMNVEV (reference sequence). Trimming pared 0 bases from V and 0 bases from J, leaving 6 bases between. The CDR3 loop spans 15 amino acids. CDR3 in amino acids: CASSLSGLSNQPQHF. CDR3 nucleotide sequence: TGTGCCAGCAGTTTATCGGGTCTTAGCAATCAGCCCCAGCATTTT.

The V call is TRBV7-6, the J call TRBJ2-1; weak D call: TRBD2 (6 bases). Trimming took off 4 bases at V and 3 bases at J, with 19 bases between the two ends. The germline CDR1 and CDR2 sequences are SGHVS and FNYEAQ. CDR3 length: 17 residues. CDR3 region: CASSYITYSGSYNEQFF. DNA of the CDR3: TGTGCCAGCAGCTACATCACTTACTCCGGGAGCTACAATGAGCAGTTCTTC. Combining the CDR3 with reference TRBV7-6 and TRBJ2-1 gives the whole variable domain GAGVSQSPRYKVTKRGQDVALRCDPISGHVSLYWYRQALGQGPEFLTYFNYEAQQDKSGLPNDRFSAERPEGSISTLTIQRTEQRDSAMYRCASSYITYSGSYNEQFFGPGTRLTVL.

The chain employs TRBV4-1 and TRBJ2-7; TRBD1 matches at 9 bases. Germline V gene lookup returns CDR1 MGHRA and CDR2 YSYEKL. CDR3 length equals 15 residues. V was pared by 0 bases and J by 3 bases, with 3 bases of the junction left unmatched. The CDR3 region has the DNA TGCGCCAGCAGCCAAGATCCGGACAGGGGCTACGAGCAGTACTTC. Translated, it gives CASSQDPDRGYEQYF.

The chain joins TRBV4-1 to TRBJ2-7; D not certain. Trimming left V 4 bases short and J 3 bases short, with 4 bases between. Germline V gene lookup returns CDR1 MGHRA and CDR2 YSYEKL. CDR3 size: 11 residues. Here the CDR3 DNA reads TGCGCCAGCAGCCTTGGCTACGAGCAGTACTTC. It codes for CASSLGYEQYF.

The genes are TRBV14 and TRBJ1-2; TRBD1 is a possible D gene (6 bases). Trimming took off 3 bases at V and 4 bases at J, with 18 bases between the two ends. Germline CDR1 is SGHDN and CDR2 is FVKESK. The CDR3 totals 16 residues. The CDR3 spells CASSQESHRVGYGYTF. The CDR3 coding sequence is TGTGCCAGCAGCCAGGAAAGCCACAGGGTGGGCTATGGCTACACCTTC.

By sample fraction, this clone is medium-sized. The CDR3 sequence is CASSFGQNTIYF. CDR3 coding DNA: TGTGCCAGCAGCTTCGGGCAGAACACCATATATTTT. This chain joins TRBV11-2 and TRBJ1-3; D is ambiguous. The length of the CDR3 is 12 residues. Germline CDR1 is SGHAT and CDR2 is FQNNGV. The germline V and J ends were trimmed by 3 bases and 7 bases, with 7 bases remaining between them.

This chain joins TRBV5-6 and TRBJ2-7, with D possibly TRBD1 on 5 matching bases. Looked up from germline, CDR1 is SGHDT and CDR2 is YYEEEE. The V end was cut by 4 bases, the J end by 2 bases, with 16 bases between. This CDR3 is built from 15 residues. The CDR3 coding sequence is TGTGCCAGCAGCCCGGTTCCAGGGTCCGCCTACGAGCAGTACTTC. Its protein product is CASSPVPGSAYEQYF. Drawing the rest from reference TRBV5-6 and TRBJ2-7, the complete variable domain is DAGVTQSPTHLIKTRGQQVTLRCSPKSGHDTVSWYQQALGQGPQFIFQYYEEEERQRGNFPDRFSGHQFPNYSSELNVNALLLGDSALYLCASSPVPGSAYEQYFGPGTRLTVT.

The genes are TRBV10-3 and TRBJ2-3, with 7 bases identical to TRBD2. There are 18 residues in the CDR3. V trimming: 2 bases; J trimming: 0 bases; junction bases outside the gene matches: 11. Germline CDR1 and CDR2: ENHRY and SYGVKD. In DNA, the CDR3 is TGTGCCATCAGTGAGAGAAGCGGGGAGGCTAATAGCACAGATACGCAGTATTTT. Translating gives CAISERSGEANSTDTQYF.

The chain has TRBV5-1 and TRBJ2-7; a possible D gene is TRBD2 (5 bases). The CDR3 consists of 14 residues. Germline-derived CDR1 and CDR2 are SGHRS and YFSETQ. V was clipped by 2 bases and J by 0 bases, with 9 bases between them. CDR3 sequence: CASSLVRDSYEQYF. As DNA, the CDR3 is TGCGCCAGCAGCTTAGTGAGGGACTCCTACGAGCAGTACTTC.

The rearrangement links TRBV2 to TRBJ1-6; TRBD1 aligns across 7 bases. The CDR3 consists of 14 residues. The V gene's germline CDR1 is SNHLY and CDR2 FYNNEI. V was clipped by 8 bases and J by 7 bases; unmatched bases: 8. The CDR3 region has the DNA TGTGCCAGCGCCCAACAGGGGCCGAATTCACCCCTCCACTTT. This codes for CASAQQGPNSPLHF.

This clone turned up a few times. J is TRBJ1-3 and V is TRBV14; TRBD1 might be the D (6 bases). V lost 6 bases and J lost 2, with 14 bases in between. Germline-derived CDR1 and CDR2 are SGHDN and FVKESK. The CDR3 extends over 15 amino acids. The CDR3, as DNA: TGTGCCAGCAGAGGGGGGAGTCGGGCTGGAAACACCATATATTTT. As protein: CASRGGSRAGNTIYF.

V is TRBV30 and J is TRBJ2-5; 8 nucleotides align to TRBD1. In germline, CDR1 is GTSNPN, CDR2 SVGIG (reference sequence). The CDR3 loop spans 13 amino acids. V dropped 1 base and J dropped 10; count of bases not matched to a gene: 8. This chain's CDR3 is CAWSGHTGGHQYF. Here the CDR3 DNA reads TGTGCCTGGAGTGGACACACAGGGGGTCACCAGTACTTC.